Each of the 14 T cell receptor beta chains below was sequenced from the same sample in a study of blood T cell repertoires in COVID-19. Assay: immunoSEQ multiplex PCR; the TCRdb copy retains only in-frame clones and omits some. The sample yields about 150,000 clones, less than 90% seen once. Sequenced sample: peripheral blood. The receptors shown here come from a human donor in a cohort sampled during active COVID-19.

The rearrangement joins TRBV11-2 to TRBJ1-6; unclear D gene. With 1 base removed from V and 7 bases from J, the gap between germline ends came to 5 bases. Germline CDR1 is SGHAT and CDR2 is FQNNGV. The length of the CDR3 is 13 residues. The DNA of the CDR3 is TGTGCCAGCAGCTTAGCGCGGAATTCACCCCTCCACTTT. This gives the protein CASSLARNSPLHF.

The chain couples TRBV7-9 to TRBJ1-1; unclear D gene. Trimming cost V 5 bases and J 1 base, with 5 bases left between them. CDR1 is SEHNR and CDR2 is FQNEAQ in the germline V gene (reference sequence). The CDR3 contains 12 residues. CDR3 protein: CASSPTNTEAFF. The CDR3 DNA reads as TGTGCCAGCAGCCCTACGAACACTGAAGCTTTCTTT.

This chain links TRBV4-2 with TRBJ2-7; D unclear. The V end lost 0 bases, the J end lost 0 bases, and 12 bases lay between the germline ends. The CDR3 is 16 residues long. Germline lookup yields CDR1 LGHNA and CDR2 YNFKEQ. DNA of the CDR3: TGTGCCAGCAGCCAAGATTTTCCCTATAGCTCCTACGAGCAGTACTTC. Encoded protein: CASSQDFPYSSYEQYF.

The gene calls are TRBV18 and TRBJ2-7, with 10 bases matching TRBD1. The ends lost 0 bases at V and 4 bases at J; junction bases unmatched: 3. CDR3 length: 15 residues. Looked up from germline, CDR1 is KGHSH and CDR2 is LQKENI. The CDR3 nucleotides are TGTGCCAGCTCACCACCCCGGGACAGGGGTTACGAGCAGTACTTC. This encodes CASSPPRDRGYEQYF.

This clone was counted many times. V usage is TRBV5-6 and J usage is TRBJ1-6, with D maybe TRBD1 (6 bases). The V gene's germline CDR1 is SGHDT and CDR2 YYEEEE. Trimming took 2 bases from V and 6 from J, leaving 15 bases between them. There are 16 residues in the CDR3. CDR3 residues: CASSFARGALNSPLHF. CDR3 in DNA: TGTGCCAGCAGCTTTGCCCGGGGGGCGCTTAATTCACCCCTCCACTTT. The whole variable domain, filled in from reference TRBV5-6 and TRBJ1-6, reads DAGVTQSPTHLIKTRGQQVTLRCSPKSGHDTVSWYQQALGQGPQFIFQYYEEEERQRGNFPDRFSGHQFPNYSSELNVNALLLGDSALYLCASSFARGALNSPLHFGNGTRLTVT.

The chain employs TRBV6-5 and TRBJ2-7; TRBD1 matches 8 bases. V shed 0 bases and J 12 bases; nucleotides not matched to a gene: 7. Per germline, CDR1 MNHEY and CDR2 SVGAGI. The CDR3 has 13 residues. The CDR3 sequence: CASSYSSGGDRYF. The CDR3 nucleotides are TGTGCCAGCAGTTACTCTTCAGGGGGCGATCGGTACTTC.

V gene TRBV4-1 combines with J gene TRBJ2-4, with 7 nucleotides matching TRBD1. The germline V gene encodes CDR1 MGHRA and CDR2 YSYEKL. J was trimmed by 8 bases and V by 0 bases; bases with no gene match: 10. The CDR3 covers 16 residues. CDR3 loop: CASSQDWKRGQDIQYF. The CDR3 nucleotides are TGCGCCAGCAGCCAAGATTGGAAAAGGGGGCAGGACATTCAGTACTTC.

V is TRBV28 and J is TRBJ1-1; 7 nucleotides line up with TRBD1. Germline trimming cut 5 bases from V and 2 bases from J; bases unmatched to any gene: 5. The CDR3 consists of 14 residues. Germline V gives CDR1 MDHEN, CDR2 SYDVKM. The CDR3 nucleotides read TGTGCCAGCAGTGGGGACAGAAGAAACACTGAAGCTTTCTTT. Its translation: CASSGDRRNTEAFF.

The V gene is TRBV4-1, the J gene TRBJ2-3, with TRBD2 as a possible D gene (7 bases). V was cut by 4 bases and J by 2 bases, with 13 bases left in between. Germline V CDR1 and CDR2: MGHRA, YSYEKL. The CDR3 covers 15 residues. The CDR3 sequence is CASSRGGGLTDTQYF. The CDR3 DNA reads TGCGCCAGCAGCCGGGGAGGGGGGCTCACAGATACGCAGTATTTT.

The V call is TRBV7-3, the J call TRBJ2-2; a possible D gene is TRBD1 (8 bases). In germline, CDR1 is SGHTA, CDR2 FQGTGA. This CDR3 has 17 residues. Trimming shortened V by 5 bases and J by 5 bases, and 21 bases separated the two germline ends. CDR3 residues: CASSPQPTGGGTGELFF. DNA for the CDR3: TGTGCCAGCAGCCCCCAACCCACAGGGGGAGGGACCGGGGAGCTGTTTTTT.

The chain combines TRBV5-1 with TRBJ1-1, with 7 nucleotides matching TRBD1. This CDR3 region has 14 residues. V was clipped by 5 bases and J by 4 bases; unmatched bases: 8. Germline V gene sequence: CDR1 SGHRS, CDR2 YFSETQ. The CDR3, as DNA: TGCGCCAGCAGAATGACAGGGTCGGGCACTGAAGCTTTCTTT. It yields the protein CASRMTGSGTEAFF.

The chain joins TRBV30 to TRBJ2-4; 13 bases are shared with TRBD2. Germline CDR1 GTSNPN, CDR2 SVGIG (reference sequence). The V and J ends lost 2 bases and 8 bases, in that order; junction bases with no gene match: 3. The CDR3 totals 14 residues. CDR3 protein: CAWSYGLAGDIQYF. CDR3 nucleotides: TGTGCCTGGAGTTATGGACTAGCGGGGGACATTCAGTACTTC.

The V call is TRBV6-5, the J call TRBJ1-2, with TRBD1 as a possible D gene (6 bases). Trimming removed 4 bases at V and 5 bases at J, with 17 bases between. The germline gives CDR1 MNHEY, CDR2 SVGAGI. This CDR3 region has 15 residues. This chain's CDR3 is CASSSGGAHWYGYTF. Written as DNA, the CDR3 is TGTGCCAGCAGTTCCGGGGGGGCGCATTGGTATGGCTACACCTTC.

The chain couples TRBV9 to TRBJ1-3; D is unresolved. This CDR3 spans 16 amino acids. Trimming pared 0 bases from V and 0 bases from J, leaving 10 bases between. CDR1 SGDLS and CDR2 YYNGEE come from the germline V gene. The CDR3 DNA sequence: TGTGCCAGCAGCGTAGAGTTTAGCAGCTCTGGAAACACCATATATTTT. This sequence encodes CASSVEFSSSGNTIYF.